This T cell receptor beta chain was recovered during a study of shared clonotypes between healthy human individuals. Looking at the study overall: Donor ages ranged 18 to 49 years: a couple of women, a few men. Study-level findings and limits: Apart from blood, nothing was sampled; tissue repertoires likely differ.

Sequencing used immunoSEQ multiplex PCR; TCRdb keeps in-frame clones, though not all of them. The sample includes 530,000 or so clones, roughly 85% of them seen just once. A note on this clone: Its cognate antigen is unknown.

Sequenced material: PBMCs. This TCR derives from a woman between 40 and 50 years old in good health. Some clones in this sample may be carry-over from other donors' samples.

The CDR3 nucleotides read TGCGCCAGCAGTGAGCAGAACACTGAAGCTTTCTTT. Protein sequence: CASSEQNTEAFF. The chain employs TRBV10-2 and TRBJ1-1; D call uncertain. CDR1 WSHSY and CDR2 SAAADI come from the germline V gene. With 2 bases removed from V and 1 base from J, the gap between germline ends came to 2 bases. This CDR3 region has 12 residues.